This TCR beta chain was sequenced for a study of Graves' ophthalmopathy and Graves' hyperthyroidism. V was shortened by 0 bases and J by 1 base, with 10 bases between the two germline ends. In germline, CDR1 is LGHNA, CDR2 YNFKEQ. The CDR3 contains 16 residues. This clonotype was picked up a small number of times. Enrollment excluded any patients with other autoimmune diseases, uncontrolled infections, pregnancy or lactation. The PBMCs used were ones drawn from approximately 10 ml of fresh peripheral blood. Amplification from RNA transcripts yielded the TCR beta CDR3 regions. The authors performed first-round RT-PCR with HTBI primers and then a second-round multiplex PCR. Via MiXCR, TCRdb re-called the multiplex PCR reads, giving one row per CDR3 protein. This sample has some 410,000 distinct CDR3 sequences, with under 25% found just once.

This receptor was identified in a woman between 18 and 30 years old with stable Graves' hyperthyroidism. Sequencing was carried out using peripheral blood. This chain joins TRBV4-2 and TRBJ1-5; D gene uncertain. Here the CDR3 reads CASSQDQFGSNQPQHF. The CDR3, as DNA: TGTGCCAGCAGCCAAGATCAGTTTGGGAGCAATCAGCCCCAGCATTTT.